These T cell receptor beta chains were read from a single sample in a study of identical twins. MiXCR was run by TCRdb on the 5' RACE reads, yielding one entry per CDR3 protein. The sample lists hundreds of thousands of distinct CDR3 sequences; around 8.3% were seen once. These data were also reused for a study on yellow fever vaccine responses in identical twins.

The material sequenced was PBMCs. The source is a woman aged 18-30 years in good health. Both conserved end residues are part of each CDR3. Each record gives: V gene, D gene, J gene, clone size, CDR3 protein, CDR3 DNA. A D gene is named only where the DNA matches it firmly. Some rows mark clone size as missing; the rest say once, few, many or name a class of expanded clone.

>TRBV20-1|NA|TRBJ2-3|NA
CSATDYHSTDTQYF
TGCAGTGCTACCGACTACCACTCCACAGATACGCAGTATTTT
>TRBV7-8|TRBD2|TRBJ2-1|many
CASIPGTTLYNEQFF
TGTGCCAGCATCCCCGGGACTACATTATACAATGAGCAGTTCTTC
>TRBV10-3|TRBD1|TRBJ2-5|few
CATRIGTGQETQYF
TGTGCCACCAGGATAGGGACAGGTCAAGAGACCCAGTACTTC
>TRBV7-2|TRBD2|TRBJ2-1|NA
CASGSGGAIEQFF
TGTGCCAGCGGAAGCGGGGGGGCGATTGAGCAGTTCTTC
>TRBV7-2|NA|TRBJ2-5|NA
CASSLKTGQYF
TGTGCCAGCAGCTTAAAGACCGGCCAGTACTTC
>TRBV6-5|NA|TRBJ1-5|few
CASSYSPAVQPQHF
TGTGCCAGCAGTTACTCACCGGCGGTTCAGCCCCAGCATTTT
>TRBV3-1|NA|TRBJ2-2|NA
CASSYTSGELFF
TGTGCCAGCAGCTATACCTCCGGGGAGCTGTTTTTT
>TRBV5-1|NA|TRBJ2-6|few
CASSLGHSSGANVLTF
TGCGCCAGCAGCTTGGGACACAGCTCTGGGGCCAACGTCCTGACTTTC
>TRBV6-1|TRBD2|TRBJ2-1|few
CASSLHPTGTSGTDEQFF
TGTGCCAGCAGTCTCCACCCCACCGGGACTAGCGGGACGGATGAGCAGTTCTTC
>TRBV21-1|NA|TRBJ2-7|NA
CASSKPDAGSYEQYF
TGTGCCAGCAGCAAACCTGACGCTGGCTCCTACGAGCAGTACTTC
>TRBV6-5|TRBD2|TRBJ2-1|NA
CASSSLGLAEGRYNEQFF
TGTGCCAGCAGTTCCCTAGGACTAGCGGAAGGCCGCTACAATGAGCAGTTCTTC
>TRBV4-2|NA|TRBJ2-6|few
CASSQELGVGANVLTF
TGTGCCAGCAGCCAAGAGTTGGGGGTGGGGGCCAACGTCCTGACTTTC
>TRBV25-1|NA|TRBJ2-2|NA
CATGVGARDTGELFF
TGTGCCACCGGGGTGGGGGCTAGGGACACCGGGGAGCTGTTTTTT
>TRBV7-2|NA|TRBJ2-3|many
CASSWDNTDTQYF
TGTGCCAGCAGCTGGGACAACACAGATACGCAGTATTTT
>TRBV20-1|NA|TRBJ2-1|many
CSAERLGNEQFF
TGCAGTGCCGAGAGACTCGGGAATGAGCAGTTCTTC
>TRBV27|TRBD2|TRBJ2-1|few
CASSSREGLYNEQFF
TGTGCCAGCAGTTCCCGGGAGGGCCTCTACAATGAGCAGTTCTTC
>TRBV12-3/TRBV12-4|NA|TRBJ1-1|many
CASSLRRDTEAFF
TGTGCCAGCAGTTTGAGACGCGACACTGAAGCTTTCTTT
>TRBV5-1|TRBD1|TRBJ2-2|NA
CASKRTGGASGTGELFF
TGCGCCAGCAAGCGGACAGGGGGCGCCTCGGGCACCGGGGAGCTGTTTTTT
>TRBV5-1|TRBD2|TRBJ2-2|many
CASSPRTSANTGELFF
TGCGCCAGCAGCCCTAGGACTAGCGCGAACACCGGGGAGCTGTTTTTT
>TRBV6-1|TRBD1|TRBJ2-7|few
CASSAARTGDPYEQYF
TGTGCCAGCAGTGCCGCGAGGACAGGGGATCCCTACGAGCAGTACTTC
>TRBV7-9|TRBD1|TRBJ1-5|few
CASVFDRGRLQPQHF
TGTGCCAGCGTCTTCGACAGGGGGCGCCTACAGCCCCAGCATTTT
>TRBV21-1|NA|TRBJ2-7|NA
CASRAPEQISYEQYF
TGTGCCAGCAGGGCCCCGGAACAAATCTCCTACGAGCAGTACTTC
>TRBV29-1|NA|TRBJ1-1|few
CSVEPRQRISSSMNTEAFF
TGCAGCGTTGAACCCCGACAGCGCATATCTTCCTCCATGAACACTGAAGCTTTCTTT
>TRBV6-1|NA|TRBJ2-3|NA
CASVGLHTQYF
TGTGCCAGCGTGGGGCTCCATACGCAGTATTTT
>TRBV28|TRBD1|TRBJ2-5|few
CASNSADRGETQYF
TGTGCCAGCAATTCTGCGGACAGGGGAGAGACCCAGTACTTC
>TRBV29-1|NA|TRBJ2-2|few
CSVEGTAGELFF
TGCAGCGTTGAAGGGACGGCCGGGGAGCTGTTTTTT
>TRBV7-9|TRBD1|TRBJ2-7|NA
CASGQDRVPGEQYF
TGTGCCAGCGGCCAAGACAGGGTACCTGGCGAGCAGTACTTC
>TRBV6-1|NA|TRBJ1-1|few
CASSSPGTENTEAFF
TGTGCCAGCAGCTCCCCCGGGACGGAGAACACTGAAGCTTTCTTT
>TRBV9|NA|TRBJ1-5|NA
CASSEQGASNQPQHF
TGTGCCAGCAGCGAACAGGGCGCTAGCAATCAGCCCCAGCATTTT
>TRBV5-6|NA|TRBJ1-2|many
CASSLGPGGGYTF
TGTGCCAGCAGCTTGGGACCGGGTGGCGGCTACACCTTC
>TRBV5-1|TRBD2|TRBJ2-7|few
CASSSGLAGLTSYEQYF
TGCGCCAGCAGCTCCGGACTAGCGGGGCTGACCTCCTACGAGCAGTACTTC
>TRBV4-2|TRBD1|TRBJ2-7|many
CASSQEERGRYEQYF
TGTGCCAGCAGCCAAGAGGAAAGGGGGCGGTACGAGCAGTACTTC
>TRBV5-1|NA|TRBJ2-3|NA
CASSLNPDPTGYTDTQYF
TGCGCCAGCAGCTTGAACCCGGACCCCACCGGATACACAGATACGCAGTATTTT
>TRBV18|NA|TRBJ2-7|NA
CASSAGRKTYEQYF
TGTGCCAGCTCAGCGGGACGGAAAACCTACGAGCAGTACTTC
>TRBV3-1|NA|TRBJ2-3|many
CASSRGRTDTQYF
TGTGCCAGCAGCCGGGGACGGACAGATACGCAGTATTTT